Listed below are T cell receptor beta chains from one sample, sequenced in a study of immune evolution from preneoplasia to lung adenocarcinoma. Some clones are missing from TCRdb's copy, which holds only in-frame ones; the method was immunoSEQ multiplex PCR. The data contain about 3,600 clones, roughly 50% of them singletons. Material for sequencing was FFPE normal lung tissue adjacent to the tumor. Receptors were obtained from a person aged 45-60 years with lung adenocarcinoma. The CDR3 runs from the conserved cysteine through the conserved F or W. Each record gives: D gene, clone size, J gene, CDR3 length, V gene, CDR3 DNA, CDR3 protein. The D gene is left open where the match is weak. Expanded clones get a size class; other rows say once, few or many, or leave the size out.

-,few,TRBJ1-5,14,TRBV27,TGTGCCAGCAGTTTAAAGAGTTTGGGTCAGCCCCAGCATTTT,CASSLKSLGQPQHF
TRBD2,few,TRBJ2-1,13,TRBV29-1,TGCAGCTCCACTAGCGGGGGATCCGGAGAGCAGTTCTTC,CSSTSGGSGEQFF
TRBD2,few,TRBJ2-7,12,TRBV29-1,TGCAGCGCCGGGACTAGCGGTTACGAGCAGTACTTC,CSAGTSGYEQYF
-,-,TRBJ1-2,12,TRBV18,TGTGCCAGCTCACCAAGGGATGATGGCTACACCTTC,CASSPRDDGYTF
-,-,TRBJ1-1,12,TRBV6-1,TGTGCCAGCCTTTTCTCCCTCACTGAAGCTTTCTTT,CASLFSLTEAFF
-,-,TRBJ2-5,12,TRBV18,TGTGCCAGCTCACCCACGGGGGAGACCCAGTACTTC,CASSPTGETQYF
-,-,TRBJ2-3,12,TRBV11-2,TGTGCCAGCAGCTTAACGGCCTATACGCAGTATTTT,CASSLTAYTQYF
-,-,TRBJ2-7,11,TRBV28,TGTGCCAGCCAGGGCAGTAGAGAGCAGTACTTC,CASQGSREQYF
TRBD1,few,TRBJ2-7,14,TRBV2,TGTGCCAGCAGCCGAAGACAGGGTGCCTACGAGCAGTACTTC,CASSRRQGAYEQYF
-,-,TRBJ1-2,12,TRBV29-1,TGCAGCGTTGAAAGTCAGAACTATGGCTACACCTTC,CSVESQNYGYTF
TRBD1,few,TRBJ1-6,15,TRBV2,TGTGCCAGCAGTAACAGGGGTAATTACAATTCACCCCTCCACTTT,CASSNRGNYNSPLHF